A selection of T cell receptor beta chains follows, all from one sample in a study of radiotherapy plus CTLA-4 blockade in lung cancer. TCRdb keeps only in-frame clones here, not all; method: immunoSEQ multiplex PCR. The table has about 110,000 clones, roughly four fifths seen once. Here the sequenced sample was peripheral blood, taken from a patient treated with radiotherapy plus ipilimumab. These receptors all stem from a human donor with non-small cell lung cancer that progressed on radiotherapy plus ipilimumab. Some clones in this sample may be carry-over from other donors' samples. CDR3s include the opening cysteine and the closing phenylalanine or tryptophan. D genes are given only for firm matches. Clone size is not always given. Where it is, it says once, few, many or a class for expanded clones.

>NA|TRBV19|TRBJ1-2|TRBD1
CASSPRDRGSYTF
>NA|TRBV29-1|TRBJ2-2|NA
CSVLTGTTTGELFF
>NA|TRBV29-1|TRBJ2-5|TRBD1
CSTRQGASQETQYF
>once|TRBV5-6|TRBJ2-3|TRBD1
CASSLDPGGLGTDTQYF
>NA|TRBV28|TRBJ2-5|NA
CASNKDREGETQYF
>NA|TRBV2|TRBJ1-4|NA
CASSRHFNEKLFF
>NA|TRBV5-1|TRBJ2-5|NA
CASSLAGTHQETQYF
>NA|TRBV29-1|TRBJ2-3|NA
CSVEGQSTDTQYF
>NA|TRBV11-1|TRBJ1-2|NA
CASSQGYGYTF
>NA|TRBV7-2|TRBJ1-3|NA
CASSAQIRSSGNTIYF
>NA|TRBV6-5|TRBJ1-3|NA
CASSYSISGNTIYF
>once|TRBV7-8|TRBJ2-3|NA
CASSFQGTRGDTQYF
>NA|TRBV19|TRBJ2-2|TRBD1
CASDPRDRAHTGELFF
>NA|TRBV6-5|TRBJ2-1|NA
CASSLGSNEQFF
>NA|TRBV9|TRBJ1-5|NA
CASSVTGTNQPQHF
>NA|TRBV28|TRBJ2-4|NA
CASKVSGSIQYF
>NA|TRBV5-1|TRBJ2-7|NA
CASSPIRSTGSYEQYF
>NA|TRBV6-5|TRBJ1-2|NA
CAAGSYSGYTF
>few|TRBV7-9|TRBJ1-1|NA
CASSDQGVAEAFF
>few|TRBV28|TRBJ2-7|NA
CATHTSSYEQYF
>NA|TRBV6-5|TRBJ1-4|NA
CASRKGNEKLFF
>NA|TRBV10-3|TRBJ2-7|TRBD2
CAISVSGGTYEQYF
>NA|TRBV18|TRBJ1-1|NA
CASSFDRNTEAFF
>NA|TRBV29-1|TRBJ1-5|NA
CSVDGGGGQPQHF
>NA|TRBV27|TRBJ1-6|NA
CASSFWGNSPLHF
>NA|TRBV11-2|TRBJ2-7|NA
CASSLDAMTVSYEQYF
>NA|TRBV6-4|TRBJ2-1|TRBD2
CASSDSSGGGTEQFF
>once|TRBV27|TRBJ1-1|NA
CASSFGGSGDTTEAFF
>NA|TRBV4-3|TRBJ1-4|NA
CASSQEGRGAGEKLFF
>NA|TRBV7-2|TRBJ2-1|TRBD2
CASSSGAGGINEQFF
>NA|TRBV5-6|TRBJ1-1|NA
CASSFGGQGTGTEAFF
>NA|TRBV5-1|TRBJ2-1|NA
CASSLAERRPANEQFF
>NA|TRBV5-4|TRBJ2-5|NA
CASSWGGRGSETQYF
>NA|TRBV19|TRBJ2-3|TRBD2
CASSPGGEWDTQYF
>NA|TRBV2|TRBJ2-3|NA
CASSEGSGGGADTQYF
>NA|TRBV15|TRBJ2-3|NA
CATSRGVSLTSTDTQYF
>NA|TRBV4-3|TRBJ1-5|NA
CASRGRDNQPQHF
>NA|TRBV21-1|TRBJ1-2|NA
CASAPPPHGYTF
>NA|TRBV29-1|TRBJ2-1|NA
CSVEGGTRDEQFF
>NA|TRBV18|TRBJ1-5|NA
CASSPTSSRADNQPQHF
>NA|TRBV18|TRBJ2-2|NA
CASSWREQHTGELFF
>few|TRBV6-4|TRBJ2-1|TRBD2
CASSEAGGSNNEQFF
>NA|TRBV2|TRBJ2-1|NA
CASRDSYYNEQFF